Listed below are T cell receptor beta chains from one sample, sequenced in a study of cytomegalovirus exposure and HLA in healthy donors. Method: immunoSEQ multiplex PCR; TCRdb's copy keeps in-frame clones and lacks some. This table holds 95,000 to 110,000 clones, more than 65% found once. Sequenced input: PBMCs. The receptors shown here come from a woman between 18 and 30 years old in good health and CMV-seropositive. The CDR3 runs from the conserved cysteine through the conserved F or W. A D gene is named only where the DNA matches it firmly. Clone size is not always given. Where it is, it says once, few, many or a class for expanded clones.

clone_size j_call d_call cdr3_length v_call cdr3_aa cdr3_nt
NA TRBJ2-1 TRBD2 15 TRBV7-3 CASSSPGTSGNEQFF TGTGCCAGCAGCTCCCCCGGGACTAGCGGCAATGAGCAGTTCTTC
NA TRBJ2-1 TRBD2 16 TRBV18 CASSPSRGTQYNEQFF TGTGCCAGCTCACCGTCGCGGGGGACTCAATACAATGAGCAGTTCTTC
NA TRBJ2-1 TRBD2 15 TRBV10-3 CAISDLSGGSDEQFF TGTGCCATCAGTGACTTATCGGGAGGGTCTGATGAGCAGTTCTTC
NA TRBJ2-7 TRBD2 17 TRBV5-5 CASSLVGSGSGAYEQYF TGTGCCAGCAGCTTGGTAGGTAGCGGGTCCGGGGCCTACGAGCAGTACTTC
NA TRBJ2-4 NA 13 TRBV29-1 CSVEQGWANIQYF TGCAGCGTTGAACAGGGCTGGGCAAACATTCAGTACTTC
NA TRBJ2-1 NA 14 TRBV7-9 CASSLSTGRNEQFF TGTGCCAGCAGCTTAAGTACAGGGCGTAATGAGCAGTTCTTC
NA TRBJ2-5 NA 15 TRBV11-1 CASSSRVVKIETQYF TGTGCCAGCAGCTCCAGGGTGGTTAAGATCGAGACCCAGTACTTC
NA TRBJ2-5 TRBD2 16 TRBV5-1 CASSFAGRGVQETQYF TGCGCCAGCAGCTTCGCAGGGAGGGGAGTCCAAGAGACCCAGTACTTC
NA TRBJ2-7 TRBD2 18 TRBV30 CAWSAPGRTSGSSYEQYF TGTGCCTGGAGTGCTCCGGGTCGGACTAGCGGGAGCTCCTACGAGCAGTACTTC
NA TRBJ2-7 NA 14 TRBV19 CASSKSTGIYEQYF TGTGCCAGTAGTAAATCGACAGGCATCTACGAGCAGTACTTC
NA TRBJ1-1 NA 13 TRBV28 CASLPPSDTEAFF TGTGCCAGCCTCCCCCCGTCGGACACTGAAGCTTTCTTT
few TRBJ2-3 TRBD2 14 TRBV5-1 CASSLGGVADTQYF TGCGCCAGCAGCCTGGGGGGGGTAGCAGATACGCAGTATTTT
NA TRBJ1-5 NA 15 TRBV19 CASSLQVIGNQPQHF TGTGCCAGTAGTCTTCAGGTCATAGGCAATCAGCCCCAGCATTTT
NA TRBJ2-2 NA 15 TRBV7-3 CASSPTPGGTGELFF TGTGCCAGCAGCCCAACCCCCGGGGGCACCGGGGAGCTGTTTTTT
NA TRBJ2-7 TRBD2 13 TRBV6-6 CASSSSGGYEQYF TGTGCCAGCAGTTCCAGCGGGGGCTACGAGCAGTACTTC
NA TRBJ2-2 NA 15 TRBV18 CASSPTSGDTGELFF TGTGCCAGCTCACCGACGTCGGGAGACACCGGGGAGCTGTTTTTT
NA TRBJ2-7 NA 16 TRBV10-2 CASSESSSSRPYEQYF TGCGCCAGCAGTGAGTCCTCGTCGAGCAGGCCTTACGAGCAGTACTTC
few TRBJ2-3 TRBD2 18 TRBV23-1 CASSRRLAGGQYTDTQYF TGCGCCAGCAGTCGAAGACTAGCGGGGGGCCAATACACAGATACGCAGTATTTT
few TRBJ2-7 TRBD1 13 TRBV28 CASSLDRAYEQYF TGTGCCAGCAGTTTGGACAGGGCCTACGAGCAGTACTTC
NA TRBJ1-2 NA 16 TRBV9 CASSVGTGPSGYGYTF TGTGCCAGCAGCGTAGGAACAGGGCCGAGCGGCTATGGCTACACCTTC
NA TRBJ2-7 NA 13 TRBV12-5 CASGSGQTYEQYF TGTGCTAGTGGTTCCGGACAGACATACGAGCAGTACTTC
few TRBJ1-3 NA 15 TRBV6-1 CASSVSPLAGNTIYF TGTGCCAGCAGTGTATCCCCCTTGGCCGGAAACACCATATATTTT
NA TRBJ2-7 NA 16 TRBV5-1 CASSFRPGGTPYEQYF TGCGCCAGCAGCTTCCGGCCTGGAGGGACCCCCTACGAGCAGTACTTC
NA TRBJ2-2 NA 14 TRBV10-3 CAISEGQGTGELFF TGTGCCATCAGTGAGGGACAAGGTACCGGGGAGCTGTTTTTT